This T cell receptor beta chain was sequenced during a study of CD8+ T cells in alopecia areata. General study results and limits: Sequenced scalp T cells also include alphabeta T cells resident in normal skin.

Germline V CDR1 and CDR2: WSHSY, SAAADI. The CDR3 consists of 13 residues. Trimming cost V 4 bases and J 2 bases, with 6 bases left between them. Extracted RNA was reverse transcribed, and the resulting cDNA served as sequencing template. The repertoire was sequenced with immunoSEQ multiplex PCR; TCRdb's copy has only in-frame clones and lacks some. The sample lists some 150,000 clones; 45% to 60% were seen once. A remark on this clone: Antigen unknown.

The sample here was CD8+ T cells sorted from blood, taken at week 0. This TCR derives from a human donor with alopecia areata. V usage is TRBV10-2 and J usage is TRBJ1-5; no firm D call. The CDR3 DNA reads as TGCGCCAGCAGTGTGGACGGCAATCAGCCCCAGCATTTT. Its translation: CASSVDGNQPQHF.